The T cell receptor beta chain described here comes from a study of cytomegalovirus exposure and HLA in healthy donors (dated by TCRdb to between 2016 and 2019). In terms of the full investigation: In an earlier analysis of about 560 of the donors, 276 Gb of sequence data and 100 million or so unique TCR beta sequences from 150 million to 200 million T cells were reported. Because of strong linkage in the cohort, 5 or 6 DR-DQ haplotypes were treated as single units for association and clustering. Using immunosequencing, the study profiled T cell repertoires from 666 subjects and related those repertoires to cytomegalovirus serostatus. A separate validation cohort of roughly 130 different subjects was used in addition to the roughly 640-subject first cohort. Among roughly 400 genotyped donors of the cohort, an average of around 250,000 unique TCR beta nucleotide sequences was sequenced per donor, of which about 19% were non-productive. The study aimed to test whether signatures of past pathogen exposure could be identified by cataloging public T cell receptors. HLA typing included class I and class II loci at four-digit resolution. Rather than drawing on any new phenotypic data, the later analysis identified candidate immune exposures from TCR beta sequences and the way those sequences occurred across donors. A later analysis re-analyzed previously published TCR beta repertoires from roughly 690 donors and added high-resolution HLA genotyping to study TCR occurrence patterns. The number of donors typed differed by locus, with 629-630 for A, B, C, DRB1 and DQB1, roughly 520 for DQA1, 606 for DPA1, and 450 to 480 for DPB1. In a later genetic analysis, genome-wide SNP genotypes for about 60% of the 666 donors were used, and that subset was treated as a discovery cohort. Alongside the repertoire data, information on donor age, sex, ethnicity and CMV serostatus was compiled. Of the roughly 400 genotyped donors, about 84% fell in the genetic ancestry cluster associated with self-reported Caucasian donors. An early release that covered around 590 HLA-typed donors contained 300 to 350 gigabases of sequencing data and tens of millions of unique TCR sequences. In an earlier analysis of about 590 of the donors, high-throughput TCR beta sequencing was used to judge whether each TCR beta V gene segment behaved as functional or pseudogenic. To predict cytomegalovirus infection status, the study brought together high-throughput TCR immunosequencing, statistical association of individual TCRs with disease status, and machine learning. All discovery cohort repertoires had been generated using a single sequencing platform.

Libraries were built with the immunoSEQ multiplex PCR assay. For the multiplex PCR, a mixture combining 60 forward primers for TCR Vbeta segments and 13 reverse primers for TCR Jbeta segments was used. A multiplex PCR assay on genomic DNA amplified the CDR3 region of rearranged TCR beta genes. Amplified TCR beta libraries were sequenced as 87-base-pair reads on the Illumina HiSeq System. The paper's processing steps were these. Across the roughly 600 repertoires, a later analysis counted 75 million to 90 million unique TCR beta chains, about 10 million of which were shared by at least two donors. To remove PCR and sequencing errors, raw reads were error-corrected and collapsed into unique sequences using a nearest-neighbor algorithm that merged closely related sequences. Alignment of CDR3 sequences to IMGT reference sequences was used to assign V, D and J gene segments. For a sequence to be retained, at least a six-nucleotide match to both a V gene segment and a J gene segment was required. Rearrangements were called productive when the CDR3 lacked stop codons and stayed in frame with V and J; all others were non-productive. Following IMGT convention, CDR3 was defined as the stretch from the second conserved V-encoded cysteine to the conserved J-encoded phenylalanine. Sequences without an unambiguous match to a single V gene segment were excluded from the earlier analysis of 450 to 750 of the donors. In an earlier analysis of approximately 590 of the donors, V segments were called functional above 56.7% productive rearrangements and were called segregating when the between-donor standard deviation exceeded 5%. A statistical classification framework was built for diagnosing cytomegalovirus status from the catalog of TCR beta chain sequences. In a later analysis, V and J genes were assigned by comparing TCR nucleotide sequences against IMGT/GENE-DB human TR gene sequences. In a later analysis, CDR3 sequences and most-parsimonious VDJ recombination scenarios were assigned using the TCRdist pipeline. A later analysis defined each TCR beta chain by its CDR3 amino acid sequence plus V-gene family, and excluded reads lacking a unique V-gene family. A later analysis removed roughly 590 highly shared, low-generation-probability nucleotide sequences to deal with suspected cross-contamination and a sequencing artifact. In a later analysis, a clonal expansion index for each public chain was calculated from normalized within-repertoire ranks of inferred template counts. Generation probabilities in a later analysis came from a VDJ recombination model fitted to out-of-frame rearrangements, and those results were checked against IGoR. Hypergeometric tests were used in a later analysis to score TCR-TCR, TCR-HLA and TCR-CMV co-occurrence, with a repertoire-size bias correction applied to the TCR pairs. In a later analysis, false discovery rates were estimated by permuting HLA or CMV assignments 20 times. In a later analysis, co-occurring TCRs were grouped using DBSCAN, and TCRdist sequence similarity was added for clustering within HLA-allele-positive subsets. For co-occurrence clustering, repertoires with fewer than 30,000 or more than 120,000 public chains were excluded, along with five repertoires with anomalous nucleotide sharing. Sourced from immuneACCESS, this table was stored by TCRdb with only in-frame sequences that have V and J called. A share of the clones is absent; for the studies checked, an unresolved V gene accounts for under half, and the remainder has no known explanation. Clone size and the V and J calls come from that table; the DNA yielded D and trimming. Present in this sample are roughly 190,000 clones, roughly 74% of which were seen just once. The ten largest clonotypes hold approximately 2% of the sample.

The cohort was made up of about 670 healthy bone marrow donors. Cohort members were all nominally healthy when sampled, although unrecorded immune exposures were likely present. The donor tested CMV seronegative and was one of the 352 seronegative cohort members. A peripheral blood sample was provided by each donor, and peripheral blood mononuclear cells were used for TCR beta sequencing. The Qiagen DNeasy Blood Extraction Kit was used to extract genomic DNA from the blood cell samples. The CDR3, cysteine through phenylalanine, is 15 amino acids long. CDR3 DNA is the only sequence kept; it has 45 bases, read in frame from the first base. V sheds 1 base and J sheds 0 bases, leaving 9 bases between their ends. CDR1 and CDR2 are read off the germline V gene as SGHRS and YFSETQ. For this clone: Its specific antigen is unknown. Base qualities are not at hand, and no much larger clone is one base apart.

The research as a whole found: Roughly uniform sequencing depth across donors was assumed in presence/absence analyses, although this assumption may not hold. Because HLA typing was unavailable for some donors at each locus, only the typed subset was used in association tests. Because counts were too low, seventeen rarely observed V segments, including chromosome 9 orphons, were excluded from the earlier analysis of 587 of the donors. The study listed 164 TCR beta chains as associated with cytomegalovirus. A further reported finding was that TCR beta sequences accurately predicted the HLA-A and HLA-B alleles for most subjects in the first cohort. According to a later analysis, most CMV-associated TCR beta chains appeared to be HLA-restricted, and the HLA associations seemed to be driven largely by CMV exposure. Specific HLA alleles were associated with more than 15,000 TCR beta sequences at a false discovery rate of 0.05 in a later analysis. According to a later analysis, parvovirus B19, influenza, CMV and Epstein-Barr virus appeared linked to several top co-occurrence clusters. The authors suggested that the approach could potentially be extended to other disease states and immunological phenotypes. Only TCR beta chains were sequenced in this cohort, and the absence of alpha or paired-chain data limited detectable features. Correlated functional status among segregating V segments might reflect linkage disequilibrium, but an unknown experimental factor could not be ruled out. While some public TCRs were present in many individuals, most TCR sequences turned up only very rarely across donors. An association between a missense DCLRE1C variant and V-gene and J-gene trimming of TCR beta chains was found in a later genetic analysis and replicated in an independent cohort. The classifier was reported to diagnose cytomegalovirus status with high specificity and sensitivity in both the original and validation cohorts. The only immune exposure information available for the cohort was CMV serostatus. In a later analysis, HLA-associated TCR beta chains were found to be more clonally expanded and to have lower generation probabilities than equally common non-associated chains. In vitro tests confirmed that a few of the cytomegalovirus-associated TCR beta chains recognize cytomegalovirus antigens. According to a later analysis, TCR association rates differed among HLA loci, with DRB1 alleles showing the most associated TCRs and HLA-C alleles showing the fewest. Compared with the roughly 700-donor mean, donors in an Asian-associated ancestry cluster had fewer N-insertions in productive TCRs, according to a later genetic analysis. Because the 87-base-pair reads could not distinguish some IMGT-functional V segments, including TRBV6-2 and TRBV6-3, those segments were excluded. Assigning TCR associations to individual alleles was difficult when HLA alleles, especially DR and DQ, strongly co-occurred. In an earlier analysis of 587 of the donors, most TCR beta V segments appeared in productive rearrangements about 87% or about 30% of the time, broadly matching IMGT annotations. A cluster of highly shared sequence variants was judged likely to represent a technical artifact of the sequencing pipeline.

The rearrangement combines TRBV5-1 with TRBJ2-3; a tentative D match to TRBD2 spans 5 bases. This receptor was taken from a woman aged 30 to 39 in good health and CMV-seronegative. The sample consisted of PBMCs. CDR3 protein: CASSLFERSTDTQYF. Read as DNA, the sequence is TGCGCCAGCAGCTTGTTTGAGCGGAGCACAGATACGCAGTATTTT.